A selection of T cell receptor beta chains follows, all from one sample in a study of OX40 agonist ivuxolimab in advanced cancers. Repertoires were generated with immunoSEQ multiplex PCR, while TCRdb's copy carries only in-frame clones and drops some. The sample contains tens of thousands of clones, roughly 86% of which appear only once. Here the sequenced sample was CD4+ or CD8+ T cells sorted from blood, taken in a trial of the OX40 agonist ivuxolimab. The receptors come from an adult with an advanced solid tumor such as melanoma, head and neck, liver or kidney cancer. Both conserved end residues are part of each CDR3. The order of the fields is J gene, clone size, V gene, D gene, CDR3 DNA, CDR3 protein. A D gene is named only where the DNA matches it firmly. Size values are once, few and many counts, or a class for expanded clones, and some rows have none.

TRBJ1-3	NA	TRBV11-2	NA	TGTGCCAGCAGCGTAGACAGAGCATGGGGAAACACCATATATTTT	CASSVDRAWGNTIYF
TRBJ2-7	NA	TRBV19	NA	TGTGCCAGTAGTATCTCCCCTGCCGTTTCCTACGAGCAGTACTTC	CASSISPAVSYEQYF
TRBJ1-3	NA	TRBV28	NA	TGTGCCAGCAGTTTGTTTGCCGGAAACACCATATATTTT	CASSLFAGNTIYF
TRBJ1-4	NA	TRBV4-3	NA	TGCGCCAGCAGCCAAGGTGGCAGGGATAATGAAAAACTGTTTTTT	CASSQGGRDNEKLFF
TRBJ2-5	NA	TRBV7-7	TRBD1	TGTGCCAGCAGCTTAACGACAGGGATCACCGGGGCTGAGGAGACCCAGTACTTC	CASSLTTGITGAEETQYF
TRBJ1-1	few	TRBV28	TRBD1	TGTGCCAGCAGTACGACAGGGAGCAGTGAAGCTTTCTTT	CASSTTGSSEAFF
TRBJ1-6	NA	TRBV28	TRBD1	TGTGCCAGCAGTTCCGGAGGCAGGGGGCGCAGGTTTACGGCACCCCTCCACTTT	CASSSGGRGRRFTAPLHF
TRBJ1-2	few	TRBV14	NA	TGTGCCAGCAGCCAAGTTTCCGGGGCCGCTAACTATGGCTACACCTTC	CASSQVSGAANYGYTF
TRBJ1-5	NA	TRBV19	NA	TGTGCCAGTAGTGGACAGTACTATAGCAATCAGCCCCAGCATTTT	CASSGQYYSNQPQHF
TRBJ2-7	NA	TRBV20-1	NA	TGCAGTGCTAGGGGGGGCCCCGAGCAGTACTTC	CSARGGPEQYF
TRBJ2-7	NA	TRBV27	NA	TGTGCCAGCAGTTTATTGGCCAGGCGAAGCTACGAGCAGTACTTC	CASSLLARRSYEQYF
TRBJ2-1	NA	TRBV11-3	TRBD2	TGTGCCAGCAGCTTAGGATTAGCGGGAGGCTCTTGGGGTGAGCAGTTCTTC	CASSLGLAGGSWGEQFF
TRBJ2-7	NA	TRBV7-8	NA	TGTGCCAGCAGCTTTAGCGGCGGGTCCTACGAGCAGTACTTC	CASSFSGGSYEQYF
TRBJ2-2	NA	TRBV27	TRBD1	TGTGCCAGCAGTTTTGACAGGGGTTTTTCGAACACCGGGGAGCTGTTTTTT	CASSFDRGFSNTGELFF
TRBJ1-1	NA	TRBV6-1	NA	TGTGCCAGCGCGAAATCCACTGAAGCTTTCTTT	CASAKSTEAFF
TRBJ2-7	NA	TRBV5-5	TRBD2	TGTGCCAGCAGCTTGTGGGGAGGGGTATACGAGCAGTACTTC	CASSLWGGVYEQYF
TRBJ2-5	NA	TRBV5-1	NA	TGCGCCAGCAGCTTGGTCCCCGGAAGTACGGACGGAAAGCAGTACTTC	CASSLVPGSTDGKQYF
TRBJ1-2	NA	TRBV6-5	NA	TGTGCCAGCACCTCTCCGGGCGCGGTAGATGGCTACACCTTC	CASTSPGAVDGYTF
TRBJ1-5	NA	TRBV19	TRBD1	TGTGCCAGTAGTATTTCAGGGGGTTTGGAACAGCCCCAGCATTTT	CASSISGGLEQPQHF
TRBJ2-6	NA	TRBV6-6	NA	TGTGCCAGCACCGACCCAGGGGCGTCTGGGGCCAACGTCCTGACTTTC	CASTDPGASGANVLTF
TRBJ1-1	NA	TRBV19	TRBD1	TGTGCCAGTAGTATCGGTCGGGGACAGCTAGCAAGGAGCACTGAAGCTTTCTTT	CASSIGRGQLARSTEAFF
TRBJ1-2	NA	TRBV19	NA	TGTGCCAGTAGTCCCCAGACTAACTATGGCTACACCTTC	CASSPQTNYGYTF
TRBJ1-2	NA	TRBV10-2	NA	TGCGCCAGCAGGGCCTCCGGGACCGGCTACACCTTC	CASRASGTGYTF
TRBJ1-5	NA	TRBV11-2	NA	TGTGCCAGCAGCCTTCAGGGAGGCCAGCCCCAGCATTTT	CASSLQGGQPQHF
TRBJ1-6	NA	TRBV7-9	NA	TGTGCCAGCAGCTTAGAGGGCGGGGGGTCACCCCTCCACTTT	CASSLEGGGSPLHF
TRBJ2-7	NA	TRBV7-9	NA	TGTGCCAGCAACCTCGCACAGATAGGGACGGCATCCTCCTACGAGCAGTACTTC	CASNLAQIGTASSYEQYF
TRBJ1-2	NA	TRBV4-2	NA	TGTGCCAGCAGCCAGGATCCGGGACAAGAAGGCTACACCTTC	CASSQDPGQEGYTF
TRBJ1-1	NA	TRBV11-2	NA	TGTGCCAGCAGCCGTACTACGGCTGAAGCTTTCTTT	CASSRTTAEAFF
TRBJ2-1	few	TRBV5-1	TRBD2	TGCGCCACCACTAGCGGGGTAGCCTACAATGAGCAGTTCTTC	CATTSGVAYNEQFF
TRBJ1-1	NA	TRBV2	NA	TGTGCCAGCAGAGCAGGGCGAATGAACACTGAAGCTTTCTTT	CASRAGRMNTEAFF
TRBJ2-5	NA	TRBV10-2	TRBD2	TGCGCCAGCACGGTTCGAGCGGGGGGGGGAGAGACCCAGTACTTC	CASTVRAGGGETQYF
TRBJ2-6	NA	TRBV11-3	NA	TGTGCCAGCAGCCGGGGATATATCTCTGGGGCCAACGTCCTGACTTTC	CASSRGYISGANVLTF
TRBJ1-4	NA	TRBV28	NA	TGTGCCAGCACCGTCGGGGGGACCCCAACTAATGAAAAACTGTTTTTT	CASTVGGTPTNEKLFF
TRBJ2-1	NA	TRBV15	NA	TGTGCCACCAGCAGAGATTCCGGTGAGCAGTTCTTC	CATSRDSGEQFF
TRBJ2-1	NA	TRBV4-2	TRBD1	TGTGCCAGCAGCCAAGAACTTAAGGGACAGGGCATCTACAATGAGCAGTTCTTC	CASSQELKGQGIYNEQFF
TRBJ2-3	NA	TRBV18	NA	TGTGCCAGCTCACCACCCTCAATTAGCACAGATACGCAGTATTTT	CASSPPSISTDTQYF
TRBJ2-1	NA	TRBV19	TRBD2	TGTGCCAGTAGTATAGCGAACCTAGCGGGGGCCTTGAGCTCCTACAATGAGCAGTTCTTC	CASSIANLAGALSSYNEQFF
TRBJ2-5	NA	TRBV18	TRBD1	TGTGCCAGCTCACCTTCCCAGTGGACAGGGGGCTCAGAGACCCAGTACTTC	CASSPSQWTGGSETQYF
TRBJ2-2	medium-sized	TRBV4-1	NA	TGCGCCAGCAGCCAGGGTCTCCTGCGAGGGCATGGGGAGGCCGGGGAGCTGTTTTTT	CASSQGLLRGHGEAGELFF
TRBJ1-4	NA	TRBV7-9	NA	TGTGCCAGCAGCCGGACTGCTGAAAATGAAAAACTGTTTTTT	CASSRTAENEKLFF
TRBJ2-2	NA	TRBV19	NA	TGTGCCAGTAGTATAGTTGGGGGAGCGAACACCGGGGAGCTGTTTTTT	CASSIVGGANTGELFF
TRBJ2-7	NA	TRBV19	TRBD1	TGTGCCAGTAGTATGACAGGGGGGTCCTACGAGCAGTACTTC	CASSMTGGSYEQYF
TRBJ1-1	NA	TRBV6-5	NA	TGTGCCAGCAGTTACCGAGGGGACACTGAAGCTTTCTTT	CASSYRGDTEAFF
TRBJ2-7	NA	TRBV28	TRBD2	TGTGCCAGCAGTCCTCTAGCGGGAGACTACGAGCAGTACTTC	CASSPLAGDYEQYF
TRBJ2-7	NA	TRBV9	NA	TGTGCCAGCAGCGTCGGTCCCCAGGGATACGAGCAGTACTTC	CASSVGPQGYEQYF
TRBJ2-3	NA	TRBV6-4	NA	TGTGCCAGCAGTGAAGGGGGAAATACGCAGTATTTT	CASSEGGNTQYF
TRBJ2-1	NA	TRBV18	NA	TGTGCCAGCTCACAGGGCTCTCACAATGAGCAGTTCTTC	CASSQGSHNEQFF
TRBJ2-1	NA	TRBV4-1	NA	TGCGCCAGCAGCCAAGATCCGGATTCCTACAATGAGCAGTTCTTC	CASSQDPDSYNEQFF
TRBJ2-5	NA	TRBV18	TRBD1	TGTGCCAGCGCAGGGACAGCTAAAGAGACCCAGTACTTC	CASAGTAKETQYF
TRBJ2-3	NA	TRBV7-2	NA	TGTGCCAGCAGCTTAGCGGGACCGCGCACAGATACGCAGTATTTT	CASSLAGPRTDTQYF
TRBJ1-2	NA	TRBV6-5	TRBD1	TGTGCCAGCAGTTACACGAGGACAGGGGGCGGCTATGGCTACACCTTC	CASSYTRTGGGYGYTF
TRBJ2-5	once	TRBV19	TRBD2	TGTGCCAGTAGTATAGATCTACCAGCGGGGAGGCGGGAGACCCAGTACTTC	CASSIDLPAGRRETQYF
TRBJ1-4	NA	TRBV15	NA	TGTGCCACCAGCAGAGCGGACAGAGAAAAACTGTTTTTT	CATSRADREKLFF
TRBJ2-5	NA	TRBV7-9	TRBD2	TGTGCCAGCAGCTTAGCGCTGGGGCTAGCGGGGGAGTTGGCCCAGTACTTC	CASSLALGLAGELAQYF
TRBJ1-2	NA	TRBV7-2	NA	TGTGCCAGCAGGGGGGAGAACTATGGCTACACCTTC	CASRGENYGYTF
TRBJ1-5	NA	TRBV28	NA	TGTGCCAGCAGTGAGGGATTCAGGGGAAATCAGCCCCAGCATTTT	CASSEGFRGNQPQHF
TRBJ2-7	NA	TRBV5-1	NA	TGCGCCAGCAGCTTGCGGTTCGCTCGGGAGACTAACGAGCAGTACTTC	CASSLRFARETNEQYF
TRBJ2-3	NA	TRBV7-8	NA	TGTGCCAGCAGCATCGACAGAGCCACGCAGTATTTT	CASSIDRATQYF